The clone carrying this T cell receptor beta chain was seen at least ten times. What it binds is not known. Germline CDR1 and CDR2: SGHAT and FQNNGV. The CDR3 consists of 15 residues. After removal of 5 bases from V and 5 bases from J, the junction contained 8 bases not matched to a gene. The data belong to a study of T cells after yellow fever vaccination. Study-level information: Preparation of the low-cell-number fractions used SMART-Seq v4 Ultra Low Input.

A single record per CDR3 protein comes from TCRdb applying MiXCR to the 5' RACE reads. The table includes a few hundred thousand distinct CDR3 sequences, roughly 3.7% detected once. Points from the study as a whole: Abundant clonotypes from the bulk population could have been carried over as contaminants into FACS-sorted repertoires.

The chain has TRBV11-2 and TRBJ1-4; 7 bases are shared with TRBD1. The source was PBMCs, collected 15 days after the yellow fever booster vaccination. This receptor was taken from a man younger than 35 who received the YFV17D yellow fever vaccine. The CDR3, as DNA: TGTGCCAGCAGCCCCTGGACAGGCAGAAATGAAAAACTGTTTTTT. This encodes CASSPWTGRNEKLFF.